This record covers a single T cell receptor beta chain. Method: immunoSEQ multiplex PCR; TCRdb's copy keeps in-frame clones and lacks some. This sample yields some 82,000 clones, of which 70% to 90% are seen a single time; roughly a fifth belongs to the top ten. This sample was included in a study of control samples from healthy donors and cancer patients. V trimming: 4 bases; J trimming: 2 bases; junction bases outside the gene matches: 2. This CDR3 spans 14 amino acids. Germline V gene lookup returns CDR1 MNHEY and CDR2 SVGAGI. The gene calls are TRBV6-5 and TRBJ2-3; 8 nucleotides align to TRBD1. This clonotype originated in a man between 50 and 59 years old in good health. The sample taken for sequencing was blood. The CDR3 is CASSWTGHTDTQYF. The DNA of the CDR3 is TGTGCCAGCAGTTGGACAGGGCACACAGATACGCAGTATTTT.